These T cell receptor beta chains were read from a single sample in a study of blood T cells in healthy people across ages. TCRdb re-called the 5' RACE reads through MiXCR, storing one row per CDR3 protein. The sample records approximately 670,000 distinct CDR3 sequences, less than 45% being singletons. Material for sequencing was blood. These receptors were collected from an elderly man in good health. The CDR3 runs from the conserved cysteine through the conserved F or W. The D gene is left open where the match is weak. Clone size appears in some rows only: once, few, many, or a class for an expanded clone.

>TRBV9|TRBJ2-1|.|.
TGTGCCAGCAGCGTAGCGAGGGGAACCTACAATGAGCAGTTCTTC
CASSVARGTYNEQFF
>TRBV11-2|TRBJ2-7|.|.
TGTGCCAGCAGCTCGACGCCTGCGGGGGCGATGATCGAAAGCTCCTACAATGAGCAGTACTTC
CASSSTPAGAMIESSYNEQYF
>TRBV7-8|TRBJ1-5|.|.
TGTGCCAGCAGCGTCGAAAGGGGGAGCAGTCAGCCCCAGCATTTT
CASSVERGSSQPQHF
>TRBV28|TRBJ1-1|.|.
TGTGCCAGCAGTTTGAATTCGAGGTGGACTGAAGCTTTCTTT
CASSLNSRWTEAFF
>TRBV4-2|TRBJ2-1|.|.
TGTGCCAGCAGCCAAGCCGGGACTGGGAATGAGCAGTTCTTC
CASSQAGTGNEQFF
>TRBV7-2|TRBJ2-3|TRBD2|few
TGTGCCAGCAGCCCTGGTGGTAGCGGGGATTCAACGCAGTATTTT
CASSPGGSGDSTQYF
>TRBV6-6|TRBJ2-5|TRBD2|few
TGTGCCAGCAACCAGCGGGGGAGCCAAGAGACCCAGTACTTC
CASNQRGSQETQYF
>TRBV7-2|TRBJ1-2|.|.
TGTGCCAGCAGCTTAGGGCAGTGGGTTCTTGGCTACACCTTC
CASSLGQWVLGYTF
>TRBV5-1|TRBJ2-7|.|.
TGCGCCAGCAGCCCGGGGCGGAGTTGGAACGAGCAGTACTTC
CASSPGRSWNEQYF
>TRBV7-2|TRBJ1-4|.|few
TGTGCCAGCAGCCCGGGCGGGACCGTTGGGGCGGAAAAACTGTTTTTT
CASSPGGTVGAEKLFF
>TRBV12-3/TRBV12-4|TRBJ2-1|TRBD1|.
TGTGCCAGCAGTGAACCCGGGACAGGTCAATACAATGAGCAGTTCTTC
CASSEPGTGQYNEQFF
>TRBV7-8|TRBJ1-5|TRBD1|once
TGTGCCAGCAGCCCCGTGGGGACAGATCCTTCCAATCAGCCCCAGCATTTT
CASSPVGTDPSNQPQHF
>TRBV7-2|TRBJ2-5|.|.
TGTGCCAGCAGCTTAGTACGGCCTAAGACCCAGTACTTC
CASSLVRPKTQYF
>TRBV3-1|TRBJ2-3|TRBD2|.
TGTGCCAGCAGCCTTCGACTAGCGACAGATACGCAGTATTTT
CASSLRLATDTQYF
>TRBV7-9|TRBJ2-2|.|.
TGTGCCAGCAGCTCAAAGGCCTCGCTGGAGGTGTTTTTT
CASSSKASLEVFF
>TRBV3-1|TRBJ2-7|.|.
TGTGCCAGCAGCCCGCAAGGGACCGCCGCTTACGAGCAGTACTTC
CASSPQGTAAYEQYF
>TRBV7-3|TRBJ2-1|.|.
TGTGCCAGCAGCTTAGTTTCGGCAGGGTCCTACAATGAGCAGTTCTTC
CASSLVSAGSYNEQFF
>TRBV7-8|TRBJ2-1|TRBD2|few
TGTGCCAGCAGCTTACGGAGCGGGAGGGCCGCTGAGCAGTTCTTC
CASSLRSGRAAEQFF
>TRBV7-2|TRBJ2-1|.|.
TGTGCCAGCAGCTTAGCTCACGCCAATGAGCAGTTCTTC
CASSLAHANEQFF
>TRBV3-1|TRBJ2-7|TRBD1|few
TGTGCCAGCAGCCAGGGGACAGTGGTTTACGAGCAGTACTTC
CASSQGTVVYEQYF
>TRBV5-1|TRBJ2-5|.|few
TGCGCCAGCAGCTTGGATGGGAAAGAGACCCAGTACTTC
CASSLDGKETQYF
>TRBV7-2|TRBJ2-7|TRBD1|many
TGTGCCAGCAGTCGCCAAGGGGGCGCGTCGAACGAGCAGTACTTC
CASSRQGGASNEQYF
>TRBV5-4|TRBJ1-1|TRBD1|.
TGTGCCAGCAGCTCCGCTCAAGCAAGGGGGCCGGGGGAGCGTGCTTTCTTT
CASSSAQARGPGERAFF
>TRBV2|TRBJ2-5|TRBD1|many
TGTGCCAGCAGCGGGACAGTGTACCAAGAGACCCAGTACTTC
CASSGTVYQETQYF
>TRBV27|TRBJ2-5|.|.
TGTGCCAGCGCCCGCAGGGTTTATGAGCAGTACTTC
CASARRVYEQYF
>TRBV7-9|TRBJ2-2|TRBD1|.
TGTGCCAGCAGCTTGGGACAGGCGAACACCGGGGAGCTGTTTTTT
CASSLGQANTGELFF
>TRBV7-2|TRBJ2-3|.|few
TGTGCCAGCAGCTTCCGCCCGACGTCTAGCACAGATACGCAGTATTTT
CASSFRPTSSTDTQYF
>TRBV6-6|TRBJ2-6|.|few
TGTGCCAGCAACCCCCGAATGGTAGGGCAGCTGACTTTC
CASNPRMVGQLTF
>TRBV6-5|TRBJ2-5|TRBD1|.
TGTGCCAGCAGTTACCCGACAGGGGGTGGGGAGACCCAGTACTTC
CASSYPTGGGETQYF
>TRBV5-1|TRBJ2-1|.|.
TGCGCCAGCAGCTTGGATCGGCACATAAATGAGCAGTTCTTC
CASSLDRHINEQFF
>TRBV7-3|TRBJ2-3|.|few
TGTGCCAGCAGCTTAAATGGAGGGAGTGGGGATACGCAGTATTTT
CASSLNGGSGDTQYF
>TRBV4-1|TRBJ2-7|TRBD1|.
TGCGCCGGCAGCCAAGAGGCCCGGGACAGGGTTGGCTACGAGCAGTACTTC
CAGSQEARDRVGYEQYF
>TRBV2|TRBJ2-2|.|.
TGTGCCAGCAGTGTAGCCCAACCGGGCACCGGGGAGCTGTTTTTT
CASSVAQPGTGELFF
>TRBV12-3/TRBV12-4|TRBJ2-2|TRBD2|.
TGTGCCGGTGGGCTAGCGGGAGTCAACACCGGGGAGCTGTTTTTT
CAGGLAGVNTGELFF
>TRBV15|TRBJ2-7|.|few
TGTGCCACCAGCGACCGAAGACAGAGGATATACGAGCAGTACTTC
CATSDRRQRIYEQYF
>TRBV7-2|TRBJ2-7|.|.
TGTGCCAGCAGCTCTCTGCGGACAGCTTCCTACGAGCAGTACTTC
CASSSLRTASYEQYF
>TRBV20-1|TRBJ2-2|TRBD1|.
TGCAGTAGCTTAGGGGGCGGCACCGGGGAGCTGTTTTTT
CSSLGGGTGELFF
>TRBV20-1|TRBJ1-2|.|.
TGCAGTGCTAGAGAGCCCGGCACAGCTTCCTATGGCTACACCTTC
CSAREPGTASYGYTF
>TRBV6-2/TRBV6-3|TRBJ1-1|TRBD1|once
TGTGCCAGCAGTCCCGTCTCAGGGGGCGCGAAAGAGACTGAAGCTTTCTTT
CASSPVSGGAKETEAFF
>TRBV6-1|TRBJ1-5|TRBD1|.
TGTGCCACCATTCCCGGGACAGGGCTCGGCAATCAGCCCCAGCATTTT
CATIPGTGLGNQPQHF
>TRBV9|TRBJ2-1|.|.
TGTGCCAGCAACCCCGGGTCGGCATCCTACAATGAGCAGTTCTTC
CASNPGSASYNEQFF
>TRBV20-1|TRBJ2-1|TRBD2|few
TGCAGTGCTAGGCACACACTAGCGGGCCTATACAATGAGCAGTTCTTC
CSARHTLAGLYNEQFF
>TRBV30|TRBJ2-7|TRBD1|.
TGTGCCTGGGAAGGGACAGGGAAATACGAGCAGTACTTC
CAWEGTGKYEQYF
>TRBV27|TRBJ2-1|.|.
TGTGCCAGCAGGGGGGCAGGGGCCAACAATGAGCAGTTCTTC
CASRGAGANNEQFF
>TRBV20-1|TRBJ2-2|.|few
TGCAGTGCTTTCCCTAGAAACACCGGGGAGCTGTTTTTT
CSAFPRNTGELFF